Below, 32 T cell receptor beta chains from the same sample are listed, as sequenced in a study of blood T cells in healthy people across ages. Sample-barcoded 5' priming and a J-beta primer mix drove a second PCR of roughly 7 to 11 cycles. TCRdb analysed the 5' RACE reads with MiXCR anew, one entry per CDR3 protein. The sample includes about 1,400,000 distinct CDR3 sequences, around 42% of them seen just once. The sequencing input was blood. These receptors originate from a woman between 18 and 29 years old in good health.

CDR3 sequence reads: CSALEYNEQYF. The CDR3 nucleotides are TGCAGTGCTCTAGAATACAATGAGCAGTACTTC. The rearrangement links TRBV20-1 to TRBJ2-1; D gene unclear. Gene TRBJ2-7 matches the end of the DNA better, so the J call may be wrong. From germline, CDR1 is DFQATT and CDR2 SNEGSKA (reference sequence). The CDR3 runs 11 residues.

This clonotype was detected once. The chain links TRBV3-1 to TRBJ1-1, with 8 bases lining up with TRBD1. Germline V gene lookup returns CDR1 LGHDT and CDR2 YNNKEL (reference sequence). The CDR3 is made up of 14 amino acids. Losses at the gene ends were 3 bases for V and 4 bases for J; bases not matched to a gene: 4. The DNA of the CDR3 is TGTGCCAGCAGCCAGACAGGGGTGGGCACTGAAGCTTTCTTT. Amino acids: CASSQTGVGTEAFF.

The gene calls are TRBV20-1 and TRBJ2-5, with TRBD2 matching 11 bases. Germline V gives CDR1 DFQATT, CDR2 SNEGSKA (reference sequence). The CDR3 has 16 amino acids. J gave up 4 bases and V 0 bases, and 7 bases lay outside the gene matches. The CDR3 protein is CSARDSLSGRAETQYF. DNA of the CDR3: TGCAGTGCTAGAGACTCCCTTAGCGGGAGGGCAGAGACCCAGTACTTC.

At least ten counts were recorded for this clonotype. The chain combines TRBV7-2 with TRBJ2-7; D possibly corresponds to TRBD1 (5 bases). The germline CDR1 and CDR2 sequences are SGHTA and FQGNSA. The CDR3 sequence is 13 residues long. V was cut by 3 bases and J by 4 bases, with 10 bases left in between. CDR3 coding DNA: TGTGCCAGCAGCTTGTTCAGGGATTACGAGCAGTACTTC. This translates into CASSLFRDYEQYF.

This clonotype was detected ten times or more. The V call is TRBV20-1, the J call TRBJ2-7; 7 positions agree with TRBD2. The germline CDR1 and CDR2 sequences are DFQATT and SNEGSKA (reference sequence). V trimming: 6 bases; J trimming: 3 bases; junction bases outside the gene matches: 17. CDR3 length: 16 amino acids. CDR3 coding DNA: TGCAGTGCCAAAATTGACGCGAGCGGGGACTACTACGAGCAGTACTTC. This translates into CSAKIDASGDYYEQYF.

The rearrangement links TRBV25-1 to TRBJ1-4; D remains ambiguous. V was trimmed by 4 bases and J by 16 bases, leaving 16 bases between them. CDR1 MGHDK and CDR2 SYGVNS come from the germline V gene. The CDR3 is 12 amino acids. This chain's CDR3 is CASSAPGLEPFF. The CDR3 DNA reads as TGTGCCAGCAGTGCCCCCGGGCTTGAACCGTTTTTT.

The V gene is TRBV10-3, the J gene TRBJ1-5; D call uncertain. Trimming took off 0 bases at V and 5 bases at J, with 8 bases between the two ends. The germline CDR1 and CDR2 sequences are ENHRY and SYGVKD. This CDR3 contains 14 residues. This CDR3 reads CAISESWEDQPQHF. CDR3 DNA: TGTGCCATCAGTGAGTCGTGGGAAGATCAGCCCCAGCATTTT.

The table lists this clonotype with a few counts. CDR3 DNA: TGCAGCGTTGTGGAGGGAGGGGCCTGGAATGAGCAGTTCTTC. Protein sequence: CSVVEGGAWNEQFF. The rearrangement uses TRBV29-1 and TRBJ2-1; 7 positions agree with TRBD2. V was clipped by 4 bases and J by 7 bases; unmatched bases: 10. The V gene's germline CDR1 is SQVTM and CDR2 ANQGSEA. The CDR3 consists of 14 residues.

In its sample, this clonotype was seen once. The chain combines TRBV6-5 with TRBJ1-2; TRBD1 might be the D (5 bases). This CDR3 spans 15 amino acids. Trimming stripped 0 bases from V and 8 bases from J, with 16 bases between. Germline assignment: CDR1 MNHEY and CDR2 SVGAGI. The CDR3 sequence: CASSYSRVGAFGYTF. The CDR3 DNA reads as TGTGCCAGCAGTTACTCCCGAGTAGGGGCGTTCGGCTACACCTTC.

The CDR3 DNA reads as TGTGCCAGCAGCATGGAGGGTTCCCTATATAGTAGGGATTCACCCCTCCACTTT. Its translation: CASSMEGSLYSRDSPLHF. J is TRBJ1-6 and V is TRBV27; no clear D. This CDR3 region has 18 residues. Trimming stripped 6 bases from V and 8 bases from J, with 26 bases between. Germline-derived CDR1 and CDR2 are MNHEY and SMNVEV (reference sequence).

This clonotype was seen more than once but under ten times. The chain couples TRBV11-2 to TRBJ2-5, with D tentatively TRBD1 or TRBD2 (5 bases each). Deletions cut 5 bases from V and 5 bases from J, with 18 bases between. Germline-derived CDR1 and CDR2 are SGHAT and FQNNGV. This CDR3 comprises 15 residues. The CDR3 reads CASSVLNWGSETQYF. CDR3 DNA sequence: TGTGCCAGCAGCGTCCTGAACTGGGGGTCGGAGACCCAGTACTTC.

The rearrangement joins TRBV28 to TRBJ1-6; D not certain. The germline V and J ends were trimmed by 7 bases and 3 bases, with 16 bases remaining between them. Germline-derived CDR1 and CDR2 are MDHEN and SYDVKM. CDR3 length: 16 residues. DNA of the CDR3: TGTGCCAGCATTCATAAGGGTCTCCTCTATAATTCACCCCTCCACTTT. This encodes CASIHKGLLYNSPLHF.

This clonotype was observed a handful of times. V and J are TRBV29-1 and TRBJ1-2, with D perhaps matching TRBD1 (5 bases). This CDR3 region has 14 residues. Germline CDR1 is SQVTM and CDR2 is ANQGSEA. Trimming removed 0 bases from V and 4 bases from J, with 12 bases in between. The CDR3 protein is CSVEDQGGLYGYTF. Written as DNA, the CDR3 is TGCAGCGTTGAAGACCAGGGAGGGCTCTATGGCTACACCTTC.

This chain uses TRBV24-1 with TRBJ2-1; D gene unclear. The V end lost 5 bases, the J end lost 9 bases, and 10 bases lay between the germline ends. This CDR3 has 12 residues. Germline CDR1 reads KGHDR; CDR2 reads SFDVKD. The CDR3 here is CATSAAASEQFF. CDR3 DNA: TGTGCCACCAGTGCCGCAGCCTCTGAGCAGTTCTTC.

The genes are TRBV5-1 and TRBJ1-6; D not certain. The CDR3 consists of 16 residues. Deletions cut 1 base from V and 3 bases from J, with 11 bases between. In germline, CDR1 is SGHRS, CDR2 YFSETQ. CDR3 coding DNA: TGCGCCAGCAGCTTGTCTGGACTGAACTATAATTCACCCCTCCACTTT. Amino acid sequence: CASSLSGLNYNSPLHF. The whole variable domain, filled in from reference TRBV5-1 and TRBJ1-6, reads KAGVTQTPRYLIKTRGQQVTLSCSPISGHRSVSWYQQTPGQGLQFLFEYFSETQRNKGNFPGRFSGRQFSNSRSEMNVSTLELGDSALYLCASSLSGLNYNSPLHFGNGTRLTVT.

The CDR3 region has the DNA TGTGCCAGCAGTTACGCAGGCTCGAACACCGGGGAGCTGTTTTTT. Translating it yields CASSYAGSNTGELFF. The chain couples TRBV6-2 or TRBV6-3 to TRBJ2-2; D is uncertain. The CDR3 has 15 amino acids. Looked up from germline, CDR1 is MNHEY and CDR2 is SVGEGT. The V and J ends lost 2 bases and 0 bases respectively, with 7 bases between them.

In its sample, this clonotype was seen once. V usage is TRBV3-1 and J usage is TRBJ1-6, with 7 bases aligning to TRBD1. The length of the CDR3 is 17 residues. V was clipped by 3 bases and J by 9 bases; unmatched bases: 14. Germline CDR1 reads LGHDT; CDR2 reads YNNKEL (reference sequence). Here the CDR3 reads CASSQVRTGGGRSPLHF. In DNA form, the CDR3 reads TGTGCCAGCAGCCAGGTGCGGACAGGAGGGGGACGTTCACCCCTCCACTTT.

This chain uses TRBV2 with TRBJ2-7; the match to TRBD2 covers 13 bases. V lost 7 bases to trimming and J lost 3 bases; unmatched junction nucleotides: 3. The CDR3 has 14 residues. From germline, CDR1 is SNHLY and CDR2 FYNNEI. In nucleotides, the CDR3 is TGTGCCAGCACCACTAGCGGGGGGGTCTACGAGCAGTACTTC. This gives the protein CASTTSGGVYEQYF.

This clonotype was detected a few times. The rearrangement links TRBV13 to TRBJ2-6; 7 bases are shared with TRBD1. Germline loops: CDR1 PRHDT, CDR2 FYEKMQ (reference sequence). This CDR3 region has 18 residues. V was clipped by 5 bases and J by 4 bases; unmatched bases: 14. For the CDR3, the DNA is TGTGCCAGCAGCCCCGCTTGGGAGACAGGGTCAGGGGCCAACGTCCTGACTTTC. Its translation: CASSPAWETGSGANVLTF.

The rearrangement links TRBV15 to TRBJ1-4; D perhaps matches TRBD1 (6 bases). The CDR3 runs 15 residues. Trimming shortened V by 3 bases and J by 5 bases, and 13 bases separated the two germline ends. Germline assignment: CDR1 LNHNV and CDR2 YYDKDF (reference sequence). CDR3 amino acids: CATSSVGAGNEKLFF. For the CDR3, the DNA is TGTGCCACCAGCAGCGTGGGGGCCGGGAATGAAAAACTGTTTTTT.

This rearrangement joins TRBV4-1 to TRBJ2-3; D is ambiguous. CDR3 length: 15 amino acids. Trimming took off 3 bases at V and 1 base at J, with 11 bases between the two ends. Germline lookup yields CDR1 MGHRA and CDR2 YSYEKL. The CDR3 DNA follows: TGCGCCAGCAGCCAGGGTTGGGCTGGCACAGATACGCAGTATTTT. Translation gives CASSQGWAGTDTQYF.

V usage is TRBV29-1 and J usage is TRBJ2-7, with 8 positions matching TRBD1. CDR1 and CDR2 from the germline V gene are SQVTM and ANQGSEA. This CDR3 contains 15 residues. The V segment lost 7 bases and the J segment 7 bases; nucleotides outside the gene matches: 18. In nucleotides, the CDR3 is TGCAGCGCTATTCCCGGACAGGGTGGTCACAATGAGCAGTACTTC. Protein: CSAIPGQGGHNEQYF.

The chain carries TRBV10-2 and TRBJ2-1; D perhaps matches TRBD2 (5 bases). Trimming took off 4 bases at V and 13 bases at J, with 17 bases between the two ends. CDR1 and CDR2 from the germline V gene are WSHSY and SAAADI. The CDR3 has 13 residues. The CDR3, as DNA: TGCGCCAGCAGTGGTGAGACTACCAAGCCCCAGTTCTTC. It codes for CASSGETTKPQFF.

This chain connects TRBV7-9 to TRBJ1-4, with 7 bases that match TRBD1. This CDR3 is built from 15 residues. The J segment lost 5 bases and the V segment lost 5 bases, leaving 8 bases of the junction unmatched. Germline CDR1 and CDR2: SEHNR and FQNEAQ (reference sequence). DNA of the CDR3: TGTGCCAGCAGCACCGAACAGGGGCGGAATGAAAAACTGTTTTTT. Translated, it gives CASSTEQGRNEKLFF. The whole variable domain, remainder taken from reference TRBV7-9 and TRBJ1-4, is DTGVSQNPRHKITKRGQNVTFRCDPISEHNRLYWYRQTLGQGPEFLTYFQNEAQLEKSRLLSDRFSAERPKGSFSTLEIQRTEQGDSAMYLCASSTEQGRNEKLFFGSGTQLSVL.

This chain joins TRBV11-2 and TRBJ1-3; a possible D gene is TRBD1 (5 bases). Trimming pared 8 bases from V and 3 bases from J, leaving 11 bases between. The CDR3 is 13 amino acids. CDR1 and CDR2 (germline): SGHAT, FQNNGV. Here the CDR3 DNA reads TGTGCCAGCCGCCTTGGGGGTGGAAACACCATATATTTT. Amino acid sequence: CASRLGGGNTIYF. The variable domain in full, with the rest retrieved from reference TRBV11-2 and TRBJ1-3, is EAGVAQSPRYKIIEKRQSVAFWCNPISGHATLYWYQQILGQGPKLLIQFQNNGVVDDSQLPKDRFSAERLKGVDSTLKIQPAKLEDSAVYLCASRLGGGNTIYFGEGSWLTVV.

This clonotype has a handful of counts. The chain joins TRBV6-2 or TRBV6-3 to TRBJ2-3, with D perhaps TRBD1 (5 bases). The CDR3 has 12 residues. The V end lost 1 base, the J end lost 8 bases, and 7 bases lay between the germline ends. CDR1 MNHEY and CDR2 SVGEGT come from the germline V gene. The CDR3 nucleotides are TGTGCCAGCAGTTACTTTGGGGCTACGCAGTATTTT. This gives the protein CASSYFGATQYF.

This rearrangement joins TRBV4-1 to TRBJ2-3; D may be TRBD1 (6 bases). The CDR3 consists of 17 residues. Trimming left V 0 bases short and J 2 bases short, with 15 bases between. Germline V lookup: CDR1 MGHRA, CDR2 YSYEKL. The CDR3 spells CASSQEHWTADTDTQYF. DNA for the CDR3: TGCGCCAGCAGCCAAGAGCACTGGACAGCAGACACAGATACGCAGTATTTT.

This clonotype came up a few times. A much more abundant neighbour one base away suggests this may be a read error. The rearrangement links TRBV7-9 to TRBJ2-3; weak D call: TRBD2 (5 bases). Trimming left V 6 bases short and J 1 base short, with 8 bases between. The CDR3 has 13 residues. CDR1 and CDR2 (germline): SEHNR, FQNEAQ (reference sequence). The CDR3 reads CASRVSGTDTQYF. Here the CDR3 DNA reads TGTGCCAGCAGAGTTAGCGGCACAGATACGCAGTATTTT. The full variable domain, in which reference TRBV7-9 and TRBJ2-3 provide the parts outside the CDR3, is DTGVSQNPRHKITKRGQNVTFRCDPISEHNRLYWYRQTLGQGPEFLTYFQNEAQLEKSRLLSDRFSAERPKGSFSTLEIQRTEQGDSAMYLCASRVSGTDTQYFGPGTRLTVL.

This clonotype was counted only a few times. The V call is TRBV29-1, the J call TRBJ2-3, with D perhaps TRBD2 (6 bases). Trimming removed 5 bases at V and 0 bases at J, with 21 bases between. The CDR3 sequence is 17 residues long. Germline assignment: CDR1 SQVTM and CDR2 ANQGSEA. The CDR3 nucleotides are TGCAGCGTTTCCCCCAGGGTGGCGGGGACTAGCACAGATACGCAGTATTTT. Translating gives CSVSPRVAGTSTDTQYF.

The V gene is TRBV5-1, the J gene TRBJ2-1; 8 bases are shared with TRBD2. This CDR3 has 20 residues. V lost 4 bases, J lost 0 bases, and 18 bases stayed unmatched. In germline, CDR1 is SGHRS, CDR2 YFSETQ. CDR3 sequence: CASSPKGGGLAASSYNEQFF. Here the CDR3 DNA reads TGCGCCAGCAGCCCCAAGGGCGGGGGGCTAGCGGCGAGCTCCTACAATGAGCAGTTCTTC.

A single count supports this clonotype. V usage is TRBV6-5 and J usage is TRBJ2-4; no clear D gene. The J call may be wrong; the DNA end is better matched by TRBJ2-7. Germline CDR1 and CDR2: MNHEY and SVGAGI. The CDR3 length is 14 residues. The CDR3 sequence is CASSYSTAVYEQYF. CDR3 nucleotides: TGTGCCAGCAGTTACTCGACCGCAGTCTACGAGCAGTACTTC.

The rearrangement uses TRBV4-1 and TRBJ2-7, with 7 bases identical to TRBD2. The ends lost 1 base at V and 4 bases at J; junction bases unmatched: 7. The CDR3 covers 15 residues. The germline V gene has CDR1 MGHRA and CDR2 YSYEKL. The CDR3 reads CASSQAILAAYEQYF. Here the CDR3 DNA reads TGCGCCAGCAGCCAAGCGATCCTAGCGGCTTACGAGCAGTACTTC.